Shown below are 4 T cell receptor beta chains from a single sample sequenced in a study of cytomegalovirus exposure and HLA in healthy donors. Generated by immunoSEQ multiplex PCR, the TCRdb table keeps only in-frame clones and is missing some. The sample shows hundreds of thousands of clones, approximately 83% of them seen only once. Sequenced sample: PBMCs. The receptor source for this set is a woman aged 25 to 39 in good health and CMV-seropositive.

The sample holds a few counts of this clone. The chain employs TRBV19 and TRBJ2-2; 9 bases fit TRBD2. J gave up 7 bases and V 10 bases, and 19 bases lay outside the gene matches. Germline V CDR1 and CDR2: LNHDA, SQIVND (reference sequence). The length of the CDR3 is 17 residues. The DNA of the CDR3 is TGTGCCACCTCCCCACCTCGCCTAGCGGGACTGGGCGGGGAGCTGTTTTTT. Encoded protein: CATSPPRLAGLGGELFF.

V and J are TRBV15 and TRBJ1-4, with 7 bases matching TRBD1. CDR1 LNHNV and CDR2 YYDKDF come from the germline V gene (reference sequence). The CDR3 contains 15 residues. The V gene end was trimmed by 2 bases and the J gene end by 7 bases; junction bases not matched to a gene: 7. The CDR3 DNA reads as TGTGCCACCAGCAGAATACAGGGGAATAGTGAAAAACTGTTTTTT. Encoded protein: CATSRIQGNSEKLFF.

CDR3 region: CASRPPPGLDQETQYF. CDR3 coding DNA: TGTGCCAGCAGACCACCTCCGGGACTTGATCAAGAGACCCAGTACTTC. This chain connects TRBV27 to TRBJ2-5; TRBD2 is a possible D gene (6 bases). V lost 6 bases to trimming and J lost 2 bases, with 19 bases between them. Germline CDR1 is MNHEY and CDR2 is SMNVEV (reference sequence). The CDR3 totals 16 residues.

The CDR3, as DNA: TGTGCCAGCAGCCAAGGATCCGGGGGAAAGAGCTCCTACGAGCAGTACTTC. Protein: CASSQGSGGKSSYEQYF. This chain connects TRBV4-2 to TRBJ2-7; a weak D match, TRBD2 (6 bases). The length of the CDR3 is 17 residues. Trimming took 1 base from V and 0 from J, leaving 16 bases between them. Germline V gives CDR1 LGHNA, CDR2 YNFKEQ.